A selection of T cell receptor beta chains follows, all from one sample in a study of vaccination effects on CD4 cells after COVID-19. This table comes from immunoSEQ multiplex PCR, and its TCRdb copy is limited to in-frame clones, with some not included. The table records tens of thousands of clones, about 78% of them present only once. Which antigens these TCRs recognize remains unknown. The source was CD4+ T cells from PBMCs cultured with HCoV-OC43 spike peptides, collected after COVID-19 vaccination. The source is a human donor who received a COVID-19 vaccine. Each CDR3 is given with its conserved first and last residue. Each record gives: CDR3 protein, CDR3 DNA, clone size, J gene, V gene, CDR3 length, D gene. D genes are given only for firm matches. Not all rows give a size; the values are once, few, many and, for expanded clones, a class.

CDR3: CASSQERGYTF; DNA: TGTGCCAGCAGCCAAGAGAGGGGCTACACCTTC; size: -; J: TRBJ1-2; V: TRBV3-1/TRBV3-2; length: 11; D: -
CDR3: CASSRGPYQPQHF; DNA: TGTGCCAGCAGCCGGGGACCCTATCAGCCCCAGCATTTT; size: -; J: TRBJ1-5; V: TRBV7-9; length: 13; D: -
CDR3: CASSAQRGVGEKLFF; DNA: TGTGCCAGCAGTGCGCAAAGGGGGGTTGGGGAAAAACTGTTTTTT; size: -; J: TRBJ1-4; V: TRBV5-4; length: 15; D: -
CDR3: CASSITNEQFF; DNA: TGTGCCAGTAGTATCACCAATGAGCAGTTCTTC; size: -; J: TRBJ2-1; V: TRBV19; length: 11; D: -
CDR3: CASSVAGGNNEQFF; DNA: TGTGCCAGCAGCGTAGCGGGGGGGAACAATGAGCAGTTCTTC; size: few; J: TRBJ2-1; V: TRBV9; length: 14; D: TRBD2
CDR3: CAISSGPSNEKLFF; DNA: TGTGCCATCAGCTCAGGGCCTTCTAATGAAAAACTGTTTTTT; size: -; J: TRBJ1-4; V: TRBV10-3; length: 14; D: -
CDR3: CASSSSRGDQGNEQFF; DNA: TGCGCCAGCAGCTCTTCCCGGGGGGACCAAGGTAATGAGCAGTTCTTC; size: -; J: TRBJ2-1; V: TRBV4-3; length: 16; D: TRBD2
CDR3: CASSTQRKETQYF; DNA: TGTGCCAGCTCAACTCAGCGGAAAGAGACCCAGTACTTC; size: -; J: TRBJ2-5; V: TRBV18; length: 13; D: -
CDR3: CASSWGRGAGELFF; DNA: TGCGCCAGCAGCTGGGGGCGAGGGGCCGGGGAGCTGTTTTTT; size: -; J: TRBJ2-2; V: TRBV5-1; length: 14; D: -
CDR3: CASSRHIRTYNEQFF; DNA: TGTGCCAGTAGCCGACACATCCGGACCTACAATGAGCAGTTCTTC; size: -; J: TRBJ2-1; V: TRBV19; length: 15; D: -
CDR3: CASRATSDEQFF; DNA: TGTGCCAGCAGGGCGACGTCTGATGAGCAGTTCTTC; size: -; J: TRBJ2-1; V: TRBV2; length: 12; D: -
CDR3: CASSLGGTGGKETQYF; DNA: TGTGCCAGCAGCTTGGGAGGGACAGGGGGCAAGGAGACCCAGTACTTC; size: -; J: TRBJ2-5; V: TRBV5-6; length: 16; D: TRBD1
CDR3: CASSLMEGGETQYF; DNA: TGCGCCAGCAGCTTGATGGAGGGTGGGGAGACCCAGTACTTC; size: -; J: TRBJ2-5; V: TRBV5-1; length: 14; D: -
CDR3: CASSFRDAGTGELFF; DNA: TGCGCCAGCAGCTTCCGGGACGCCGGCACCGGGGAGCTGTTTTTT; size: -; J: TRBJ2-2; V: TRBV5-1; length: 15; D: -
CDR3: CASSFHRGGTGVQDTQYF; DNA: TGTGCCAGCAGTTTCCACCGGGGGGGGACTGGAGTCCAGGATACGCAGTATTTT; size: -; J: TRBJ2-3; V: TRBV27; length: 18; D: TRBD2
CDR3: CASSSGTDSGNTIYF; DNA: TGTGCCAGCAGCTCCGGGACGGACTCTGGAAACACCATATATTTT; size: -; J: TRBJ1-3; V: TRBV5-5; length: 15; D: -
CDR3: CASSSQGAYNSPLHF; DNA: TGTGCCAGCAGCTCCCAGGGAGCCTATAATTCACCCCTCCACTTT; size: few; J: TRBJ1-6; V: TRBV5-6; length: 15; D: -
CDR3: CASSQDTGPDGYTF; DNA: TGTGCCAGCAGCCAAGATACAGGGCCCGATGGCTACACCTTC; size: -; J: TRBJ1-2; V: TRBV4-2; length: 14; D: -
CDR3: CASSSSGGSFGITDEQFF; DNA: TGTGCCAGCAGTTCCAGCGGGGGGTCTTTCGGTATCACGGATGAGCAGTTCTTC; size: -; J: TRBJ2-1; V: TRBV27; length: 18; D: TRBD2
CDR3: CASSLPIHQPQHF; DNA: TGTGCCAGCAGTCTTCCCATACACCAGCCCCAGCATTTT; size: -; J: TRBJ1-5; V: TRBV28; length: 13; D: -
CDR3: CASSLQGARDYGYTF; DNA: TGTGCCAGCAGCCTACAGGGGGCTAGGGACTATGGCTACACCTTC; size: -; J: TRBJ1-2; V: TRBV7-2; length: 15; D: TRBD1
CDR3: CASSYWSGGRGDTDTQYF; DNA: TGTGCCAGCAGTTACTGGTCGGGGGGGCGAGGGGACACAGATACGCAGTATTTT; size: -; J: TRBJ2-3; V: TRBV6-2/TRBV6-3; length: 18; D: TRBD2
CDR3: CSVDRGNTEAFF; DNA: TGCAGCGTCGACAGGGGGAACACTGAAGCTTTCTTT; size: -; J: TRBJ1-1; V: TRBV29-1; length: 12; D: TRBD1
CDR3: CASTDRGVIYGYTF; DNA: TGTGCCAGCACCGACAGGGGGGTAATCTATGGCTACACCTTC; size: -; J: TRBJ1-2; V: TRBV6-4; length: 14; D: TRBD1
CDR3: CARDNRESIQPQHF; DNA: TGTGCCAGAGACAACAGGGAATCCATCCAGCCCCAGCATTTT; size: -; J: TRBJ1-5; V: TRBV19; length: 14; D: -
CDR3: CASSPQRGVDEQFF; DNA: TGCGCCAGCAGCCCGCAGCGGGGTGTCGATGAGCAGTTCTTC; size: -; J: TRBJ2-1; V: TRBV4-1; length: 14; D: TRBD2
CDR3: CASSLWGTDTQYF; DNA: TGTGCCAGCAGCCTATGGGGCACAGATACGCAGTATTTT; size: -; J: TRBJ2-3; V: TRBV12-3/TRBV12-4; length: 13; D: -
CDR3: CASSLGGLTEAFF; DNA: TGTGCCAGCAGCTTAGGGGGCTTAACTGAAGCTTTCTTT; size: -; J: TRBJ1-1; V: TRBV7-8; length: 13; D: -
CDR3: CASSPGAAGRSGYTF; DNA: TGTGCCAGCAGTCCCGGGGCTGCGGGGAGGAGTGGCTACACCTTC; size: -; J: TRBJ1-2; V: TRBV27; length: 15; D: -
CDR3: CASSFSTGIGYTF; DNA: TGTGCCAGCAGTTTTTCGACAGGGATTGGCTACACCTTC; size: -; J: TRBJ1-2; V: TRBV6-6; length: 13; D: TRBD1
CDR3: CSASPQGVRGYTF; DNA: TGCAGTGCTAGTCCACAGGGGGTTAGGGGCTACACCTTC; size: -; J: TRBJ1-2; V: TRBV20-1; length: 13; D: TRBD1
CDR3: CASSLDPGITDTQYF; DNA: TGCGCCAGCAGCTTGGATCCAGGCATCACAGATACGCAGTATTTT; size: -; J: TRBJ2-3; V: TRBV5-1; length: 15; D: -
CDR3: CASSLWGDTQYF; DNA: TGTGCCAGCAGCTTATGGGGAGATACGCAGTATTTT; size: once; J: TRBJ2-3; V: TRBV7-2; length: 12; D: -
CDR3: CASSSTGDRSPLHF; DNA: TGTGCCAGCTCATCGACAGGGGATCGGTCACCCCTCCACTTT; size: few; J: TRBJ1-6; V: TRBV18; length: 14; D: TRBD1
CDR3: CASGPYNWGTGELFF; DNA: TGTGCCAGCGGCCCCTATAATTGGGGCACCGGGGAGCTGTTTTTT; size: -; J: TRBJ2-2; V: TRBV28; length: 15; D: -
CDR3: CASSVVPIAGGQETQYF; DNA: TGTGCCAGCAGCGTAGTTCCTATAGCGGGGGGGCAAGAGACCCAGTACTTC; size: -; J: TRBJ2-5; V: TRBV9; length: 17; D: TRBD2
CDR3: CASSLMTGYGDTQYF; DNA: TGCGCCAGCAGCCTAATGACAGGATACGGGGATACGCAGTATTTT; size: once; J: TRBJ2-3; V: TRBV10-1; length: 15; D: -
CDR3: CSVGVLGGQEETQYF; DNA: TGCAGCGTTGGGGTCTTGGGTGGACAGGAAGAGACCCAGTACTTC; size: -; J: TRBJ2-5; V: TRBV29-1; length: 15; D: TRBD1